This T cell receptor (beta chain) was observed in a study of blood T cell repertoires in COVID-19 (dated by TCRdb to about 2020). Notes on the research overall: Samples covering the acute and convalescent phases of COVID-19 were provided by collaborators in the United States, Italy and Spain. The samples were drawn from the first 160 participants of the ongoing ImmuneRACE study and from roughly 1,300 subjects provided by 6 global collaborators. The prospective study material was composed of cDNA or gDNA derived from T cells, B-cell-depleted T cells, or PBMCs. Deeply sampled blood TCRbeta repertoires from subjects exposed to, actively infected with, or recovered from COVID-19 were included in the dataset. HLA class I and class II types, where available, came from metadata supplied by the sample provider rather than from assay-based typing. A freely available public database, intended as a resource for researchers studying the immune response to SARS-CoV-2, is where the repertoires were released. Nearly every sample came with metadata listing a de-identified subject ID, COVID-19 status, age in years and sex. Study-level results and caveats: The amount of clinical and demographic metadata varied by source and participant and was provided uncurated.

In the germline V gene, CDR1 corresponds to WSHSY and CDR2 to SAAADI. The V and J ends are trimmed by 2 bases and 1 base, leaving 12 bases between them. The CDR3 numbers 15 residues from cysteine through phenylalanine. Of all the DNA, just the CDR3 is kept, 45 bases in frame from base 1. Notes on this clone: Which antigen it targets is not known. The sample holds no much larger clone one base away, and base qualities are not on file.

The immunoSEQ Assay, a bias-controlled multiplex PCR, was used to amplify TCRbeta CDR3 regions from genomic DNA. The paper's data handling went like this. The number of nucleated cells in each sample was estimated by amplification of reference gene primers within the assay. Sequence reads were collapsed and filtered to measure the absolute abundance of every unique TCRbeta CDR3 rearrangement. For each sample, productive Simpson clonality was calculated as the square root of Simpson's diversity index across productive rearrangements. What TCRdb holds here is the immuneACCESS table cut down to in-frame rearrangements. Part of the clones is not present; checked against another copy, under half of the missing clones reflect an unresolved V gene, and the others are unexplained. That table is the source of V, J and clone size, and D and trimming were worked out from the DNA. For this sample the table gives around 290,000 clones, of which 89% were detected only once. Less than 2% of the sample belongs to the ten largest clones.

Participants in the prospective study were enrolled through a virtual design, were aged about 18 to 100 years, and lived in 20 to 30 United States geographic areas. In the prospective study, participants were assigned to cohorts based on the clinical history participants reported in a screening survey and a study questionnaire. ImmuneRACE Cohort 3 recovered participants were defined by two consecutive negative NP/OP PCR tests, healthcare professional clearance, or symptom resolution. Mobile phlebotomists in the prospective study collected whole blood, serum and a nasopharyngeal or oropharyngeal swab from every participant. Prospective study participants could optionally give additional blood draws and questionnaires over an approximately 2-month period. Before DNA extraction, prospective study blood samples were shipped either frozen or at room temperature.

The sample taken for sequencing was PBMCs or T cells enriched from blood (not recorded which). The TCR comes from a woman in her thirties or forties who had recovered from COVID-19. This receptor chain uses TRBV10-2 and TRBJ2-7, with TRBD2 tentatively as D gene (6 bases match). The nucleotide sequence reads as follows: TGCGCCAGCAGTGAGGGGGCGGGACCTTCCTACGAGCAGTACTTC. It translates as CASSEGAGPSYEQYF.